Listed below are T cell receptor beta chains from one sample, sequenced in a study of metastatic and nonmetastatic thyroid tumors. Through MiXCR, TCRdb re-clonotyped the PCR reads. The sample yields tens of thousands of clones, under 5% seen once. Sequencing was done on a sample of blood. The receptors derive from a female donor with papillary thyroid cancer or a benign thyroid nodule (not recorded which). Some clones in this sample may be carry-over from other donors' samples. CDR3s include the opening cysteine and the closing phenylalanine or tryptophan. Each record gives: CDR3 length, D gene, V gene, J gene, clone size, CDR3 protein, CDR3 DNA. D genes are given only for firm matches. Clone sizes are given selectively: once, few, many, or a class where the clone is expanded.

cdr3_length: 13
d_call: .
v_call: TRBV15
j_call: TRBJ2-7
clone_size: few
cdr3_aa: CATSKDQVDEQYF
cdr3_nt: TGTGCCACCAGCAAAGATCAGGTTGACGAGCAGTACTTC

cdr3_length: 15
d_call: .
v_call: TRBV12-3/TRBV12-4
j_call: TRBJ2-2
clone_size: few
cdr3_aa: CASNLAGPFDGELFF
cdr3_nt: TGTGCCAGCAATTTGGCGGGGCCGTTCGACGGAGAGCTGTTTTTT

cdr3_length: 14
d_call: .
v_call: TRBV20-1
j_call: TRBJ2-2
clone_size: many
cdr3_aa: CSAAPTTQTGELFF
cdr3_nt: TGCAGTGCTGCCCCGACCACCCAAACCGGGGAGCTGTTTTTT

cdr3_length: 13
d_call: .
v_call: TRBV6-1
j_call: TRBJ2-1
clone_size: .
cdr3_aa: CASSEADYNEQFF
cdr3_nt: TGTGCCAGCAGTGAAGCGGATTACAATGAGCAGTTCTTC

cdr3_length: 15
d_call: .
v_call: TRBV7-2
j_call: TRBJ2-3
clone_size: many
cdr3_aa: CASSLVASPTDTQYF
cdr3_nt: TGTGCCAGCAGCTTAGTCGCTAGTCCCACAGATACGCAGTATTTT

cdr3_length: 15
d_call: TRBD1
v_call: TRBV2
j_call: TRBJ2-6
clone_size: many
cdr3_aa: CASTPDRAGANVLTF
cdr3_nt: TGTGCCAGCACTCCTGACAGGGCTGGGGCCAACGTCCTGACTTTC

cdr3_length: 13
d_call: TRBD1
v_call: TRBV2
j_call: TRBJ2-2
clone_size: many
cdr3_aa: CASRGTGAGELFF
cdr3_nt: TGTGCCAGCAGGGGGACAGGGGCCGGGGAGCTGTTTTTT

cdr3_length: 14
d_call: .
v_call: TRBV11-3
j_call: TRBJ2-5
clone_size: many
cdr3_aa: CASSRRGTQETQYF
cdr3_nt: TGTGCCAGCAGCCGGAGGGGAACCCAAGAGACCCAGTACTTC

cdr3_length: 16
d_call: .
v_call: TRBV6-1
j_call: TRBJ2-2
clone_size: .
cdr3_aa: CASSEVRASGTGELFF
cdr3_nt: TGTGCCAGCAGTGAAGTACGGGCGTCTGGCACCGGGGAGCTGTTTTTT

cdr3_length: 15
d_call: .
v_call: TRBV7-3
j_call: TRBJ2-1
clone_size: .
cdr3_aa: CASSPGPGPWHEQFF
cdr3_nt: TGTGCCAGCAGCCCCGGTCCGGGCCCCTGGCATGAGCAGTTCTTC

cdr3_length: 16
d_call: .
v_call: TRBV18
j_call: TRBJ2-7
clone_size: .
cdr3_aa: CASSAIYSQVSYEQYF
cdr3_nt: TGTGCCAGCTCAGCCATTTATAGTCAGGTCTCCTACGAGCAGTACTTC

cdr3_length: 15
d_call: .
v_call: TRBV5-1
j_call: TRBJ2-7
clone_size: many
cdr3_aa: CASSAGSSHPYEQYF
cdr3_nt: TGCGCCAGCAGCGCCGGGAGCAGCCACCCCTACGAGCAGTACTTC

cdr3_length: 15
d_call: TRBD2
v_call: TRBV6-1
j_call: TRBJ2-1
clone_size: many
cdr3_aa: CATLGLAGGYNEQFF
cdr3_nt: TGTGCCACCCTAGGACTAGCGGGAGGTTACAATGAGCAGTTCTTC

cdr3_length: 16
d_call: .
v_call: TRBV24-1
j_call: TRBJ1-4
clone_size: many
cdr3_aa: CATSDSTGSQNEKLFF
cdr3_nt: TGTGCCACCAGTGACTCAACAGGGTCCCAGAATGAAAAACTGTTTTTT

cdr3_length: 17
d_call: TRBD2
v_call: TRBV4-2
j_call: TRBJ2-3
clone_size: many
cdr3_aa: CASSQDFTSGGTDTQYF
cdr3_nt: TGTGCCAGCAGCCAAGACTTCACTAGCGGGGGCACAGATACGCAGTATTTT

cdr3_length: 16
d_call: TRBD1
v_call: TRBV7-2
j_call: TRBJ2-3
clone_size: few
cdr3_aa: CASSLGPGGFTDTQYF
cdr3_nt: TGTGCCAGCAGCTTAGGTCCAGGGGGCTTCACAGATACGCAGTATTTT

cdr3_length: 16
d_call: .
v_call: TRBV18
j_call: TRBJ1-6
clone_size: many
cdr3_aa: CASSPKRNPGSSPLHF
cdr3_nt: TGTGCCAGCTCACCCAAAAGGAACCCCGGGAGTTCACCCCTCCACTTT

cdr3_length: 13
d_call: .
v_call: TRBV5-5
j_call: TRBJ1-1
clone_size: many
cdr3_aa: CASSWGTNTEAFF
cdr3_nt: TGTGCCAGCAGCTGGGGGACGAACACTGAAGCTTTCTTT

cdr3_length: 13
d_call: .
v_call: TRBV5-1
j_call: TRBJ1-2
clone_size: many
cdr3_aa: CASSFDRKDGYTF
cdr3_nt: TGCGCCAGCAGCTTCGACAGAAAGGATGGCTACACCTTC

cdr3_length: 14
d_call: .
v_call: TRBV12-3/TRBV12-4
j_call: TRBJ1-2
clone_size: .
cdr3_aa: CASSLASGNDGYTF
cdr3_nt: TGTGCCAGCAGTTTAGCGAGTGGAAATGATGGCTACACCTTC

cdr3_length: 14
d_call: TRBD1
v_call: TRBV11-3
j_call: TRBJ2-2
clone_size: .
cdr3_aa: CASSKTGATGELFF
cdr3_nt: TGTGCCAGCAGCAAGACAGGGGCAACCGGGGAGCTGTTTTTT

cdr3_length: 17
d_call: .
v_call: TRBV24-1
j_call: TRBJ2-1
clone_size: few
cdr3_aa: CATSEEYRDWCFNEQFF
cdr3_nt: TGTGCCACCAGCGAGGAATATCGGGATTGGTGTTTTAATGAGCAGTTCTTC

cdr3_length: 16
d_call: TRBD1
v_call: TRBV27
j_call: TRBJ1-5
clone_size: many
cdr3_aa: CASSFPPQDRAPSKHF
cdr3_nt: TGTGCCAGCAGTTTTCCCCCCCAGGACAGGGCGCCGTCAAAGCATTTT

cdr3_length: 14
d_call: .
v_call: TRBV5-4
j_call: TRBJ1-2
clone_size: many
cdr3_aa: CASSSQGPRGGYTF
cdr3_nt: TGTGCCAGCAGCTCCCAGGGGCCTCGGGGAGGCTACACCTTC

cdr3_length: 15
d_call: .
v_call: TRBV6-2/TRBV6-3
j_call: TRBJ2-1
clone_size: .
cdr3_aa: CASTLDPGEYNEQFF
cdr3_nt: TGTGCCAGCACCTTAGACCCGGGCGAGTACAATGAGCAGTTCTTC

cdr3_length: 14
d_call: TRBD1
v_call: TRBV6-1
j_call: TRBJ2-4
clone_size: many
cdr3_aa: CAWRSGTGKNIQYF
cdr3_nt: TGTGCCTGGCGATCCGGGACAGGGAAAAACATTCAGTACTTC

cdr3_length: 15
d_call: TRBD1
v_call: TRBV19
j_call: TRBJ2-1
clone_size: .
cdr3_aa: CASSRDRGFYNEQFF
cdr3_nt: TGTGCCAGTAGTCGCGACAGGGGGTTCTACAATGAGCAGTTCTTC

cdr3_length: 14
d_call: TRBD1
v_call: TRBV20-1
j_call: TRBJ2-3
clone_size: many
cdr3_aa: CSAGGQGHTDTQCF
cdr3_nt: TGCAGTGCAGGGGGACAGGGTCACACAGATACGCAGTGTTTT

cdr3_length: 17
d_call: .
v_call: TRBV20-1
j_call: TRBJ2-3
clone_size: few
cdr3_aa: CSARPILSGVPTDTQYF
cdr3_nt: TGCAGTGCTAGACCCATTCTATCGGGAGTTCCGACAGATACGCAGTATTTT

cdr3_length: 13
d_call: TRBD2
v_call: TRBV2
j_call: TRBJ2-1
clone_size: many
cdr3_aa: CASSDPGTSDLFF
cdr3_nt: TGTGCCAGCAGTGACCCGGGGACTAGCGATCTGTTCTTC

cdr3_length: 13
d_call: .
v_call: TRBV20-1
j_call: TRBJ2-2
clone_size: many
cdr3_aa: CSARVGWTGELFF
cdr3_nt: TGCAGTGCTAGAGTGGGGTGGACCGGGGAGCTGTTTTTT

cdr3_length: 12
d_call: .
v_call: TRBV20-1
j_call: TRBJ1-2
clone_size: many
cdr3_aa: CSASAADYGYTF
cdr3_nt: TGCAGTGCTAGTGCGGCAGACTATGGCTACACCTTC

cdr3_length: 12
d_call: .
v_call: TRBV18
j_call: TRBJ2-3
clone_size: few
cdr3_aa: CASSPTGEAQYF
cdr3_nt: TGTGCCAGCTCACCTACGGGGGAGGCGCAGTATTTT

cdr3_length: 14
d_call: .
v_call: TRBV19
j_call: TRBJ2-1
clone_size: many
cdr3_aa: CASSTGRSYNEQFF
cdr3_nt: TGTGCCAGTTCTACAGGGAGGTCCTACAATGAGCAGTTCTTC

cdr3_length: 14
d_call: .
v_call: TRBV2
j_call: TRBJ2-3
clone_size: many
cdr3_aa: CASSEWLDTDTQYF
cdr3_nt: TGTGCCAGCAGTGAATGGCTCGACACAGATACGCAGTATTTT

cdr3_length: 14
d_call: .
v_call: TRBV5-1
j_call: TRBJ1-2
clone_size: many
cdr3_aa: CASSLSSGPYGYTF
cdr3_nt: TGCGCCAGCAGCTTGAGCTCCGGGCCCTATGGCTACACCTTC

cdr3_length: 14
d_call: .
v_call: TRBV12-3/TRBV12-4
j_call: TRBJ2-3
clone_size: few
cdr3_aa: CASSVRGSTDTQYF
cdr3_nt: TGTGCCAGCAGTGTTAGAGGAAGCACAGATACGCAGTATTTT

cdr3_length: 14
d_call: .
v_call: TRBV28
j_call: TRBJ1-2
clone_size: many
cdr3_aa: CASSQTGRAYGYTF
cdr3_nt: TGTGCCAGCAGTCAGACAGGCCGAGCTTATGGCTACACCTTC

cdr3_length: 16
d_call: .
v_call: TRBV29-1
j_call: TRBJ2-2
clone_size: many
cdr3_aa: CSVRPVGAGVSGELFF
cdr3_nt: TGCAGCGTTAGGCCTGTTGGGGCAGGGGTTTCCGGGGAGCTGTTTTTT

cdr3_length: 14
d_call: .
v_call: TRBV30
j_call: TRBJ2-3
clone_size: many
cdr3_aa: CAWSPPASEDTQYF
cdr3_nt: TGTGCCTGGAGTCCGCCGGCCTCGGAGGATACGCAGTATTTT

cdr3_length: 13
d_call: .
v_call: TRBV11-2
j_call: TRBJ1-5
clone_size: many
cdr3_aa: CASSLDMTQPQHF
cdr3_nt: TGTGCCAGCAGCTTAGATATGACTCAGCCCCAGCATTTT

cdr3_length: 11
d_call: .
v_call: TRBV29-1
j_call: TRBJ2-7
clone_size: many
cdr3_aa: CSVAGQPEQYF
cdr3_nt: TGCAGCGTTGCAGGGCAGCCCGAGCAGTACTTC

cdr3_length: 16
d_call: TRBD2
v_call: TRBV27
j_call: TRBJ2-5
clone_size: many
cdr3_aa: CASSSWGAGGTETQYF
cdr3_nt: TGTGCCAGCAGTTCATGGGGGGCGGGAGGGACGGAGACCCAGTACTTC

cdr3_length: 18
d_call: TRBD1
v_call: TRBV5-1
j_call: TRBJ2-2
clone_size: many
cdr3_aa: CASSLRTGGFANTGELFF
cdr3_nt: TGCGCCAGCAGCTTGAGGACAGGGGGCTTCGCGAACACCGGGGAGCTGTTTTTT

cdr3_length: 16
d_call: .
v_call: TRBV11-3
j_call: TRBJ2-3
clone_size: many
cdr3_aa: CASSLSVGVGTDTQYF
cdr3_nt: TGTGCCAGCAGCTTATCTGTGGGGGTAGGCACAGATACGCAGTATTTT

cdr3_length: 17
d_call: .
v_call: TRBV6-2/TRBV6-3
j_call: TRBJ2-1
clone_size: .
cdr3_aa: CASSYSVLWGAYNEQFF
cdr3_nt: TGTGCCAGCAGTTACTCTGTCCTTTGGGGGGCCTACAATGAGCAGTTCTTC

cdr3_length: 14
d_call: TRBD1
v_call: TRBV5-1
j_call: TRBJ2-5
clone_size: many
cdr3_aa: CASSLDRGGETQYF
cdr3_nt: TGCGCCAGCAGCTTAGACAGGGGGGGAGAGACCCAGTACTTC

cdr3_length: 14
d_call: .
v_call: TRBV7-8
j_call: TRBJ2-7
clone_size: many
cdr3_aa: CASSLAEGRNEQYF
cdr3_nt: TGTGCCAGCAGCTTAGCGGAGGGCCGGAACGAGCAGTACTTC

cdr3_length: 16
d_call: TRBD2
v_call: TRBV7-2
j_call: TRBJ2-5
clone_size: .
cdr3_aa: CASSLDPAGGRETQCF
cdr3_nt: TGTGCCAGCAGCTTAGACCCAGCGGGAGGGCGGGAGACCCAGTGCTTC

cdr3_length: 16
d_call: TRBD1
v_call: TRBV28
j_call: TRBJ2-7
clone_size: many
cdr3_aa: CASSLYRDRYSYEQYF
cdr3_nt: TGTGCCAGCAGTCTATACCGGGACAGGTACTCCTACGAGCAGTACTTC

cdr3_length: 13
d_call: TRBD1
v_call: TRBV20-1
j_call: TRBJ2-1
clone_size: many
cdr3_aa: CSAPRQGLNEQFF
cdr3_nt: TGCAGTGCCCCCCGACAGGGGCTCAATGAGCAGTTCTTC

cdr3_length: 12
d_call: .
v_call: TRBV2
j_call: TRBJ2-5
clone_size: many
cdr3_aa: CASVGYQETQYF
cdr3_nt: TGTGCCAGCGTTGGATACCAAGAGACCCAGTACTTC

cdr3_length: 14
d_call: .
v_call: TRBV19
j_call: TRBJ2-7
clone_size: many
cdr3_aa: CASKDQADSYEQYF
cdr3_nt: TGTGCCAGTAAGGATCAAGCCGACTCCTACGAGCAGTACTTC